These 3 T cell receptor beta chains were sequenced from one sample in a study of T cells in Graves' hyperthyroidism and ophthalmopathy. Amplification yielded TCR beta CDR3 regions, with RNA transcripts as the source. A set of HTBI primers served as the primers for a first-round RT-PCR of the TCR CDR3. TCRdb re-called the multiplex PCR reads through MiXCR, storing one row per CDR3 protein. The table shows over 450,000 distinct CDR3 sequences, with 17% occurring only once. Sequencing used blood. The source of these receptors is a woman aged 18-29 years with Graves' ophthalmopathy.

This clonotype was observed a single time. At one end, the junction sequence differs from germline, possibly due to a read error. This chain connects TRBV9 to TRBJ1-2; perhaps TRBD1 as D (5 bases). This CDR3 spans 13 amino acids. Germline values: CDR1 SGDLS, CDR2 YYNGEE. The CDR3 region is CASRAGHTDGYTF. In DNA, the CDR3 is TGCGCCAGCAGGGCCGGGCACACCGATGGCTACACCTTC. The full variable domain, in which reference TRBV9 and TRBJ1-2 provide the parts outside the CDR3, is DSGVTQTPKHLITATGQRVTLRCSPRSGDLSVYWYQQSLDQGLQFLIQYYNGEERAKGNILERFSAQQFPDLHSELNLSSLELGDSALYFCASRAGHTDGYTFGSGTRLTVV.

The chain links TRBV28 to TRBJ1-1; 9 nucleotides line up with TRBD1. Losses at the gene ends were 8 bases for V and 10 bases for J; bases not matched to a gene: 11. CDR1 and CDR2 (germline): MDHEN, SYDVKM. CDR3 length equals 13 residues. CDR3 DNA sequence: TGTGCCAGCTGGGACAGGGAGGTATTAGTAGCTTTCTTT. Residues: CASWDREVLVAFF.

In this sample, this clonotype turned up many times. The gene calls are TRBV2 and TRBJ2-3, with a weak D call TRBD2 (5 bases). V lost 3 bases, J lost 4 bases, and 11 bases lay in between. CDR3 size: 14 residues. Germline CDR1 and CDR2: SNHLY and FYNNEI. CDR3 DNA sequence: TGTGCCAGCAGTGATCTGTTCGGGGCAGATACGCAGTATTTT. Translation: CASSDLFGADTQYF. The complete variable domain, with remaining parts taken from reference TRBV2 and TRBJ2-3, reads EPEVTQTPSHQVTQMGQEVILRCVPISNHLYFYWYRQILGQKVEFLVSFYNNEISEKSEIFDDQFSVERPDGSNFTLKIRSTKLEDSAMYFCASSDLFGADTQYFGPGTRLTVL.